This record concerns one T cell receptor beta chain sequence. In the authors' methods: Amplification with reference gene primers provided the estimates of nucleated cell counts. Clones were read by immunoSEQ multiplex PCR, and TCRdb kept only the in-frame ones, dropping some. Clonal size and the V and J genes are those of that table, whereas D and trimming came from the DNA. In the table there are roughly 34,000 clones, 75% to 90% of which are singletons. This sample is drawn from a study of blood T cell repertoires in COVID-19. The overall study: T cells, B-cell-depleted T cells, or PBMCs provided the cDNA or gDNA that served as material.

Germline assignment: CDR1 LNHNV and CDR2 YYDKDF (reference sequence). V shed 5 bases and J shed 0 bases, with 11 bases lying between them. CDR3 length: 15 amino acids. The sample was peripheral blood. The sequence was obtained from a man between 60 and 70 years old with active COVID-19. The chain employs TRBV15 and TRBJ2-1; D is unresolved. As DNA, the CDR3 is TGTGCCACCAGCGAAAAAACCTACTCCTACAATGAGCAGTTCTTC. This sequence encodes CATSEKTYSYNEQFF.